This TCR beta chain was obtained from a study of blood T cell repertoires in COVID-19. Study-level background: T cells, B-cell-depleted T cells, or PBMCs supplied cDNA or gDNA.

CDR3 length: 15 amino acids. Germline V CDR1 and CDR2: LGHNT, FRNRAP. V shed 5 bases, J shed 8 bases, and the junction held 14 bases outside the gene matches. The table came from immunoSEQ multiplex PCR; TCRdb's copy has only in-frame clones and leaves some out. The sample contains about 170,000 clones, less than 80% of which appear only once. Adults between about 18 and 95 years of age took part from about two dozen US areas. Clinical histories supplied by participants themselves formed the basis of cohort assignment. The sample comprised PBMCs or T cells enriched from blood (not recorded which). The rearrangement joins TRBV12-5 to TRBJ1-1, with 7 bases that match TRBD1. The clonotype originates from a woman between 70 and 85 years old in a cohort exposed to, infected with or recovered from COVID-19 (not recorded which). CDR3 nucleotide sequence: TGTGCTAGTGGTCATGGGGACTTGAGGGGGCCAGAAGCTTTCTTT. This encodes CASGHGDLRGPEAFF.